A single sample is the source of the 29 T cell receptor beta chains below, sequenced in a study of breast tumors, draining lymph nodes, adjacent tissues. TCRdb re-called the multiplex PCR reads with MiXCR, one entry per CDR3 protein. In the table there are some 150,000 distinct CDR3 sequences, around 33% of which are singletons. Breast cancer patients provided tissue from their axillary draining lymph nodes. Sequenced: axillary lymph node tissue. Receptor source: a female donor with breast cancer. Some clones in this sample may be carry-over from other donors' samples.

This clonotype has a count of ten or more. J is TRBJ1-6 and V is TRBV27; D is perhaps TRBD1 (5 bases). The CDR3 totals 13 residues. CDR1 and CDR2 from the germline V gene are MNHEY and SMNVEV (reference sequence). The V gene lost 5 bases and the J gene lost 12 bases, with 14 bases spanning the gap. The CDR3 DNA reads TGTGCCAGCAGTACCCGGGACGCAAGACCCCTCCACTTT. Translation: CASSTRDARPLHF.

V usage is TRBV7-9 and J usage is TRBJ1-5; D call uncertain. Germline V gene lookup returns CDR1 SEHNR and CDR2 FQNEAQ (reference sequence). This CDR3 has 17 residues. The ends were cut back, 1 base at V and 0 bases at J, with 13 bases in the middle. The CDR3, as DNA: TGTGCCAGCAGCTTAGGACTCACTTCGGATAGCAATCAGCCCCAGCATTTT. It encodes CASSLGLTSDSNQPQHF.

There are many counts of this clonotype. The chain links TRBV5-5 to TRBJ2-7; 11 bases agree with TRBD2. The J segment lost 2 bases and the V segment lost 6 bases, leaving 13 bases of the junction unmatched. CDR1 and CDR2 (germline): SGHKS, YYEKEE (reference sequence). The CDR3 covers 17 residues. CDR3 in DNA: TGTGCCAGCATCGAGGGGGGACTAGCGGCCAGAGCCTACGAGCAGTACTTC. This codes for CASIEGGLAARAYEQYF. Full variable domain (missing parts from reference TRBV5-5 and TRBJ2-7): DAGVTQSPTHLIKTRGQQVTLRCSPISGHKSVSWYQQVLGQGPQFIFQYYEKEERGRGNFPDRFSARQFPNYSSELNVNALLLGDSALYLCASIEGGLAARAYEQYFGPGTRLTVT.

This clonotype has at least ten counts. The V call is TRBV5-8, the J call TRBJ1-2; TRBD1 aligns across 12 bases. The V segment lost 2 bases and the J segment 5 bases; nucleotides outside the gene matches: 4. CDR3 length equals 15 residues. CDR1 SGHTS and CDR2 YDEGEE come from the germline V gene. The DNA of the CDR3 is TGTGCCAGCAGCTTCGGGACAGGGGGCAGATATGGCTACACCTTC. Residues: CASSFGTGGRYGYTF. The full variable domain, with the rest looked up from reference TRBV5-8 and TRBJ1-2, is EAGVTQSPTHLIKTRGQQATLRCSPISGHTSVYWYQQALGLGLQFLLWYDEGEERNRGNFPPRFSGRQFPNYSSELNVNALELEDSALYLCASSFGTGGRYGYTFGSGTRLTVV.

This clonotype was found many times. The V call is TRBV7-9, the J call TRBJ1-4; D gene unclear. CDR1 is SEHNR, CDR2 FQNEAQ, per germline (reference sequence). V was shortened by 5 bases and J by 0 bases, with 7 bases between the two germline ends. This CDR3 has 14 amino acids. The CDR3 region is CASSARATNEKLFF. CDR3 bases: TGTGCCAGCAGCGCCAGAGCAACTAATGAAAAACTGTTTTTT. Based on the CDR3 plus reference TRBV7-9 and TRBJ1-4, the full variable domain is DTGVSQNPRHKITKRGQNVTFRCDPISEHNRLYWYRQTLGQGPEFLTYFQNEAQLEKSRLLSDRFSAERPKGSFSTLEIQRTEQGDSAMYLCASSARATNEKLFFGSGTQLSVL.

This clonotype was found many times. This chain joins TRBV6-6 and TRBJ1-5; no clear D. V dropped 2 bases and J dropped 6 bases, with 2 bases sitting between them. Looked up from germline, CDR1 is MNHNY and CDR2 is SVGAGI (reference sequence). This CDR3 is 11 amino acids long. The CDR3 spells CASSYPQPQHF. Here the CDR3 DNA reads TGTGCCAGCAGTTACCCTCAGCCCCAGCATTTT.

This clonotype appeared many times. This chain uses TRBV6-5 with TRBJ1-2; D ambiguous. Germline CDR1 and CDR2: MNHEY and SVGAGI. This CDR3 spans 13 amino acids. V lost 0 bases, J lost 8 bases, and 10 bases lay in between. The CDR3 DNA reads as TGTGCCAGCAGTTACTCGAACGGAGGCGGCTACACCTTC. It yields the protein CASSYSNGGGYTF.

The chain uses TRBV28 and TRBJ1-2; D is uncertain. Trimming took off 1 base at V and 8 bases at J, with 8 bases between the two ends. Germline values: CDR1 MDHEN, CDR2 SYDVKM. This CDR3 has 12 residues. The CDR3 DNA is TGTGCCAGCAGTTTATTACTTGGGGGCTACACCTTC. Translating it yields CASSLLLGGYTF.

This clonotype was found many times. The rearrangement uses TRBV5-5 and TRBJ2-2; a weak D match, TRBD1 (5 bases). Germline CDR1 and CDR2: SGHKS and YYEKEE (reference sequence). The CDR3 runs to 13 residues. Deletions cut 2 bases from V and 6 bases from J, with 8 bases between. The CDR3 protein is CASSFGAAGELFF. CDR3 nucleotide sequence: TGTGCCAGCAGCTTTGGGGCCGCCGGGGAGCTGTTTTTT.

This clonotype was counted many times. CDR3 sequence reads: CASSLSGRQPYGYTF. As DNA, the CDR3 is TGTGCCAGCAGTTTATCGGGCAGACAACCATATGGCTACACCTTC. The rearrangement links TRBV12-3 or TRBV12-4 to TRBJ1-2; unclear D gene. Trimming cost V 2 bases and J 5 bases, with 15 bases left between them. CDR3 length: 15 residues.

This clonotype was detected ten times or more. This chain connects TRBV5-1 to TRBJ2-1; the match to TRBD2 covers 8 bases. V was clipped by 4 bases and J by 8 bases; unmatched bases: 14. The CDR3 contains 16 residues. CDR1 SGHRS and CDR2 YFSETQ come from the germline V gene. CDR3 sequence (DNA): TGCGCCAGCAGCCCGGAAGTCGTAGCGGGATTTGATGAGCAGTTCTTC. As protein: CASSPEVVAGFDEQFF.

This clonotype has a count of ten or more. One base away lies a much larger clone, so this may be a sequencing read error. The J gene is TRBJ1-2, the V gene TRBV20-1; D gene uncertain. The CDR3 is made up of 12 amino acids. Germline V gene data show CDR1 as DFQATT and CDR2 as SNEGSKA (reference sequence). The DNA for the CDR3 is TGCAGTGCTAGACTACCTGTCGGTGGCTCCACCTTC. It yields the protein CSARLPVGGSTF.

This clonotype has a count of ten or more. J is TRBJ1-2 and V is TRBV28; D gene unclear. Germline CDR1 reads MDHEN; CDR2 reads SYDVKM. The CDR3 is made up of 13 amino acids. CDR3 in amino acids: CATIRGNNYGYTF. In DNA, the CDR3 is TGTGCGACGATCCGGGGAAACAACTATGGCTACACCTTC.

The chain is built from TRBV9 and TRBJ2-3, with 7 positions matching TRBD2. Germline V gives CDR1 SGDLS, CDR2 YYNGEE. This CDR3 spans 13 amino acids. V lost 0 bases, J lost 10 bases, and 5 bases stayed unmatched. In DNA, the CDR3 is TGTGCCAGCAGCGTAGGGGGGGGTGTTTCGCAGTATTTT. Its protein is CASSVGGGVSQYF.

This clonotype was detected ten times or more. One end of the junction is discordant with germline, which a read error may explain. This chain joins TRBV7-9 and TRBJ1-2; the D gene is possibly TRBD1 (5 bases). This CDR3 has 12 amino acids. CDR1 is SEHNR, CDR2 FQNEAQ, per germline (reference sequence). This CDR3 is CASSPASRDGRF. The CDR3 nucleotides read TGTGCCAGCAGCCCCGCTTCTCGGGACGGGCGCTTC.

This clonotype was picked up many times. The chain joins TRBV6-5 to TRBJ2-1; 7 bases match TRBD2. The CDR3 runs to 12 residues. CDR1 MNHEY and CDR2 SVGAGI come from the germline V gene. V shed 6 bases, J shed 7 bases, and the junction held 3 bases outside the gene matches. CDR3 amino acids: CASSTGGNEQFF. The CDR3 DNA sequence: TGTGCCAGCAGCACCGGGGGGAATGAGCAGTTCTTC.

Note on this clonotype: Possible read error: a much larger clone is one base away. V usage is TRBV12-5 and J usage is TRBJ2-5; the D gene could be TRBD1 or TRBD2 (5 bases each). This CDR3 comprises 16 residues. V was cut by 3 bases and J by 2 bases, with 16 bases left in between. CDR1 LGHNT and CDR2 FRNRAP come from the germline V gene. The CDR3, as DNA: TGTGCTAGTGGTTTCTTCGCTCTCGAGGGGCAAGAGACCCAGTACTTC. Amino acid sequence: CASGFFALEGQETQYF.

This clonotype came up many times. The rearrangement joins TRBV9 to TRBJ2-7; TRBD1 aligns across 7 bases. The CDR3 loop spans 15 amino acids. V was clipped by 2 bases and J by 5 bases; unmatched bases: 10. From germline, CDR1 is SGDLS and CDR2 YYNGEE. The CDR3 is CASSVRQGGNDEQYF. CDR3 nucleotides: TGTGCCAGCAGCGTTAGACAGGGTGGAAATGACGAGCAGTACTTC.

In this sample, this clonotype turned up once. The chain employs TRBV7-9 and TRBJ1-4; D might be TRBD1 (5 bases). This CDR3 contains 14 residues. Trimming took off 5 bases at V and 4 bases at J, with 11 bases between the two ends. Germline lookup yields CDR1 SEHNR and CDR2 FQNEAQ (reference sequence). CDR3 region: CASSPSGVNEKLFF. CDR3 nucleotide sequence: TGTGCCAGCAGCCCCTCGGGGGTTAATGAAAAACTGTTTTTT.

The chain carries TRBV27 and TRBJ2-7, with 7 nucleotides matching TRBD2. CDR1 is MNHEY and CDR2 is SMNVEV in the germline V gene (reference sequence). The CDR3 spans 14 residues. The junction had 11 bases not matched to a gene; V was cut back by 4 bases and J by 8 bases. The CDR3: CASSSSGGSRKQYF. The CDR3 coding sequence is TGTGCCAGCAGTTCGTCCGGGGGGAGTCGGAAGCAGTACTTC.

This clonotype was picked up many times. The chain combines TRBV2 with TRBJ1-2, with D possibly TRBD1 on 5 matching bases. This CDR3 spans 11 amino acids. Germline loops: CDR1 SNHLY, CDR2 FYNNEI. V was pared by 6 bases and J by 6 bases, with 8 bases between. The CDR3 nucleotides are TGTGCCAGCAGCAGGGTCCATGGCTACACCTTC. It codes for CASSRVHGYTF.

This clonotype appeared many times. This chain links TRBV29-1 with TRBJ1-2, with a tentative D call TRBD1 (6 bases). The CDR3 covers 17 residues. V shed 1 base and J shed 0 bases, with 18 bases lying between them. CDR1 is SQVTM, CDR2 ANQGSEA, per germline. The CDR3 DNA follows: TGCAGCGTTGAAGGCAAGGGGGGATTTGGCGCTAACTATGGCTACACCTTC. Encoded protein: CSVEGKGGFGANYGYTF.

This chain uses TRBV24-1 with TRBJ2-3, with 9 bases matching TRBD1. The CDR3 sequence is 16 residues long. The junction had 9 bases not matched to a gene; V was cut back by 0 bases and J by 9 bases. Germline V gene sequence: CDR1 KGHDR, CDR2 SFDVKD. The CDR3 is CATSDLRGTGSSTQYF. DNA of the CDR3: TGTGCCACCAGTGATTTGCGAGGGACAGGGTCGAGCACGCAGTATTTT.

In this sample, this clonotype turned up a few times. Given a much more abundant clone one base away, this may be a read error. As the CDR3 is not closed by the conserved phenylalanine or tryptophan, this likely results from a read error. The DNA is left out, because the CDR3 cannot be placed on it with certainty; the CDR3 is given as TCRdb lists it. The gene calls are TRBV20-1 and TRBJ2-5; the D call TRBD2 from the table was never checked on the DNA. Germline V gene sequence: CDR1 DFQATT, CDR2 SNEGSKA (reference sequence). The CDR3 is 11 residues long, ends included. The CDR3 sequence is CSATSVETQSS.

The rearrangement joins TRBV27 to TRBJ1-5; D gene unclear. This CDR3 comprises 15 residues. With 4 bases removed from V and 0 bases from J, the gap between germline ends came to 10 bases. Germline CDR1 and CDR2: MNHEY and SMNVEV (reference sequence). CDR3 sequence: CASSSSPHSNQPQHF. For the CDR3, the DNA is TGTGCCAGCAGTTCCAGCCCCCATAGCAATCAGCCCCAGCATTTT.

This clonotype showed up many times. This chain uses TRBV24-1 with TRBJ2-1; no reliable D call. The CDR3 is 14 residues long. V lost 6 bases and J lost 6, with 14 bases in between. Germline CDR1 reads KGHDR; CDR2 reads SFDVKD. The CDR3 reads CATSPVTSGNEQFF. In DNA, the CDR3 is TGTGCCACCAGTCCAGTTACCTCTGGCAATGAGCAGTTCTTC.

The chain recombines TRBV6-1 with TRBJ1-6; no definite D call. The CDR3 runs to 16 residues. Germline V gives CDR1 MNHNS, CDR2 SASEGT. The V and J ends lost 4 bases and 0 bases respectively, with 10 bases between them. This chain's CDR3 is CASSAIASSYNSPLHF. The CDR3 DNA reads as TGTGCCAGCAGTGCAATAGCGAGCTCCTATAATTCACCCCTCCACTTT.

The chain joins TRBV7-2 to TRBJ2-3, with TRBD2 matching 9 bases. The J call may be in error: the DNA end matches TRBJ2-1 better. The CDR3 is 16 residues long. CDR1 and CDR2 from the germline V gene are SGHTA and FQGNSA. The CDR3 DNA reads TGTGCCAGCAGCGCCCCCAGCGGGAGGCGCACAGATACGCAGTTCTTC. Its protein is CASSAPSGRRTDTQFF.

In its sample, this clonotype was seen many times. V and J are TRBV11-2 and TRBJ1-2; unclear D gene. Germline CDR1 and CDR2: SGHAT and FQNNGV. This CDR3 spans 15 amino acids. V was pared by 0 bases and J by 4 bases, with 12 bases between. CDR3 sequence reads: CASSLDRSGGYGYTF. CDR3 bases: TGTGCCAGCAGCTTAGATAGATCAGGAGGCTATGGCTACACCTTC. The full variable domain, in which reference TRBV11-2 and TRBJ1-2 provide the parts outside the CDR3, is EAGVAQSPRYKIIEKRQSVAFWCNPISGHATLYWYQQILGQGPKLLIQFQNNGVVDDSQLPKDRFSAERLKGVDSTLKIQPAKLEDSAVYLCASSLDRSGGYGYTFGSGTRLTVV.